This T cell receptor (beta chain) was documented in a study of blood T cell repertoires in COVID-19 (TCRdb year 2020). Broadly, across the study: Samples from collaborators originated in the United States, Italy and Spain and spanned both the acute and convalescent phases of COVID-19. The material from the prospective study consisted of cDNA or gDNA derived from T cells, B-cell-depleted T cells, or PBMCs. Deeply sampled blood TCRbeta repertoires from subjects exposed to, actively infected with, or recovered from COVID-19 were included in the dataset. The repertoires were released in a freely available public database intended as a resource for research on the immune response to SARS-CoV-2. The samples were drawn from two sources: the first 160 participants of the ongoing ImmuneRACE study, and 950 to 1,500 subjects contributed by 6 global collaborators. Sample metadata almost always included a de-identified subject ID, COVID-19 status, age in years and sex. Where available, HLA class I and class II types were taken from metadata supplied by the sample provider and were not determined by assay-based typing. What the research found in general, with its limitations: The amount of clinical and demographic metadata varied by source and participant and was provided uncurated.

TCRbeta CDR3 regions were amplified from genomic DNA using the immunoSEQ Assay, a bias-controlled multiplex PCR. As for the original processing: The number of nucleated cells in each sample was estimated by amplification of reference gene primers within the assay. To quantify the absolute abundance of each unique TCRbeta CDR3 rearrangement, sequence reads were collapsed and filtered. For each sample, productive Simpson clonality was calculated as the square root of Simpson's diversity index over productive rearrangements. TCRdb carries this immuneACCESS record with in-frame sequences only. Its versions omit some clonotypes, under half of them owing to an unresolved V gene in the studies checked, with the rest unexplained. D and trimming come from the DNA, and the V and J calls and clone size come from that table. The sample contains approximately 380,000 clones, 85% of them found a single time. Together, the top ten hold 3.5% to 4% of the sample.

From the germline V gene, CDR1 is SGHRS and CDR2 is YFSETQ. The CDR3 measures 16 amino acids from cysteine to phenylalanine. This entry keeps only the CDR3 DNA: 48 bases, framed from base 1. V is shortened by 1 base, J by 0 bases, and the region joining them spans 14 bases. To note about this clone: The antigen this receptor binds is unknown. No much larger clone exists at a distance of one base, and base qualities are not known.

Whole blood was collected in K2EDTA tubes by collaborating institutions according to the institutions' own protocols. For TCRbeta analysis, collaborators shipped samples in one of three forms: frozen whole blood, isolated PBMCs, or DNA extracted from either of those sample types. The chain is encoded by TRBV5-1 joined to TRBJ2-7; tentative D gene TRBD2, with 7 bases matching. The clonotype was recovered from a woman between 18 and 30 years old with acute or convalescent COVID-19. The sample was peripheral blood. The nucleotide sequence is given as TGCGCCAGCAGCTTGAGGGAGGGGGGAGTCTCCTACGAGCAGTACTTC. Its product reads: CASSLREGGVSYEQYF.